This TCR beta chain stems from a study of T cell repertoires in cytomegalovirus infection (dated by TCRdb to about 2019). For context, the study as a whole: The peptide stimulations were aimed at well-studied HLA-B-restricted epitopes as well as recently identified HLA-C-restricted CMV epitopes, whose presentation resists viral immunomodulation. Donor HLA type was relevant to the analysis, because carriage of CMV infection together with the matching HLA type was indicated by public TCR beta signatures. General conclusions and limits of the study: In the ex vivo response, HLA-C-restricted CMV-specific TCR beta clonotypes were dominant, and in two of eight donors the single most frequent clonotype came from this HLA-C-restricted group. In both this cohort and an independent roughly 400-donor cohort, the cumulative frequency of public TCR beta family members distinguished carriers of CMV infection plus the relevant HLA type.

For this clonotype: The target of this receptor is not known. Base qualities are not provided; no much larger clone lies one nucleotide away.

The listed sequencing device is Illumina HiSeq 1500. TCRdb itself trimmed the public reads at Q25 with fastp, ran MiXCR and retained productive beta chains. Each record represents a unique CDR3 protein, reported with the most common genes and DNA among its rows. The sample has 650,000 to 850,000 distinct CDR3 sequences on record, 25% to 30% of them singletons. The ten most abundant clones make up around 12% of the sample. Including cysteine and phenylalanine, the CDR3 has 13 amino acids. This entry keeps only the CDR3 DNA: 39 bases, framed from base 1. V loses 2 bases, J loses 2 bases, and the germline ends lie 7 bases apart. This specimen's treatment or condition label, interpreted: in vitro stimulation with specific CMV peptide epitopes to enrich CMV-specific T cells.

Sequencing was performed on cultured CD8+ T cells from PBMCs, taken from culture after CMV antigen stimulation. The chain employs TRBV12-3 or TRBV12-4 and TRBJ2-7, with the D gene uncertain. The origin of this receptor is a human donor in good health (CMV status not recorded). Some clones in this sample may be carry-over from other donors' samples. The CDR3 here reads CASSLRSTYEQYF. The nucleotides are TGTGCCAGCAGTTTAAGGTCGACCTACGAGCAGTACTTC.